Presented here are 10 T cell receptor beta chains from one specimen sequenced in a study of blood T cell repertoires in COVID-19. TCRdb's table, derived via immunoSEQ multiplex PCR, lists solely in-frame clones and lacks some. The sample has around 330,000 clones; approximately 88% are singletons. Sequenced: peripheral blood. These receptors were obtained from a woman between 50 and 59 years old with active or convalescent COVID-19.

The chain is built from TRBV5-4 and TRBJ1-6; maybe TRBD1 (6 bases). Germline-derived CDR1 and CDR2 are SGHNT and YYREEE (reference sequence). The CDR3 covers 15 residues. Trimming stripped 0 bases from V and 10 bases from J, with 14 bases between. The CDR3 nucleotides read TGTGCCAGCAGCTTGGACCTACAGGGTCGCTCACCCCTCCACTTT. Translating it yields CASSLDLQGRSPLHF.

The rearrangement joins TRBV5-5 to TRBJ2-3; a possible D gene is TRBD1 (5 bases). CDR3 length: 14 amino acids. Germline-derived CDR1 and CDR2 are SGHKS and YYEKEE (reference sequence). V shed 0 bases and J shed 5 bases, with 10 bases lying between them. The CDR3 nucleotides read TGTGCCAGCAGCTTGGCCAGGGTAGGAGATACGCAGTATTTT. Encoded protein: CASSLARVGDTQYF.

The chain couples TRBV21-1 to TRBJ2-7; TRBD1, as called in the table, went unchecked against the DNA. TRBV21-1 is marked as a pseudogene. The CDR3 has 14 amino acids. CDR3 nucleotide sequence: TGTGCCAGCAGCAAAGCTGACAGGGAATGCGAGCAGTACTTC. Translated: CASSKADRECEQYF.

This clone is a singleton in its sample. The rearrangement uses TRBV28 and TRBJ1-6; D remains unclear. V was pared by 3 bases and J by 5 bases, with 5 bases between. In germline, CDR1 is MDHEN, CDR2 SYDVKM. CDR3 length: 13 amino acids. The CDR3 region has the DNA TGTGCCAGCAGTTTGCGGAATAATTCACCCCTCCACTTT. This gives the protein CASSLRNNSPLHF.

The V gene is TRBV20-1, the J gene TRBJ2-5; D possibly corresponds to TRBD1 (6 bases). The CDR3 runs 14 residues. CDR1 and CDR2 from the germline V gene are DFQATT and SNEGSKA (reference sequence). V gave up 3 bases and J gave up 5 bases, with 16 bases separating them. The CDR3 DNA reads TGCAGTGCTAGTCGACAGGCTGTGAGGGAGACCCAGTACTTC. Protein product: CSASRQAVRETQYF.

V is TRBV18 and J is TRBJ2-1; TRBD2 aligns across 7 bases. The CDR3 is made up of 13 amino acids. The trim removed 2 bases at V and 14 bases at J, leaving 9 bases unmatched. Per the germline V gene, CDR1 is KGHSH and CDR2 is LQKENI. The CDR3 here is CASSPAGELLEFF. In nucleotides, the CDR3 is TGTGCCAGCTCACCAGCGGGAGAGTTGCTGGAGTTCTTC.

The V gene is TRBV19, the J gene TRBJ1-6; 7 bases map to TRBD1. V was clipped by 5 bases and J by 6 bases; unmatched bases: 4. This CDR3 spans 14 amino acids. CDR1 is LNHDA, CDR2 SQIVND, per germline (reference sequence). This CDR3 reads CASSPRQGNSPLHF. CDR3 coding DNA: TGTGCCAGTAGTCCGAGACAGGGTAATTCACCCCTCCACTTT.

The CDR3 region has the DNA TGCGCCAGCAGCCTAGGACAGGTGGACGGAAACACCATATATTTT. It specifies CASSLGQVDGNTIYF. The chain recombines TRBV5-1 with TRBJ1-3; TRBD1 matches 7 bases. Trimming cost V 4 bases and J 4 bases; bases outside gene matches: 8. This CDR3 comprises 15 residues. From germline, CDR1 is SGHRS and CDR2 YFSETQ.

This rearrangement joins TRBV24-1 to TRBJ2-3; TRBD1 might be the D (6 bases). Germline V CDR1 and CDR2: KGHDR, SFDVKD. Trimming stripped 0 bases from V and 2 bases from J, with 11 bases between. CDR3 length: 16 residues. As DNA, the CDR3 is TGTGCCACCAGTGATTTGGTACAGGGATACACAGATACGCAGTATTTT. Its translation is CATSDLVQGYTDTQYF.

The J gene is TRBJ2-7, the V gene TRBV30; 7 bases map to TRBD1. Germline CDR1 GTSNPN, CDR2 SVGIG (reference sequence). The CDR3 is 13 residues long. The V and J ends lost 4 bases and 3 bases, in that order; junction bases with no gene match: 6. CDR3 nucleotides: TGTGCCTGGACCTCGACAGGGCTCTACGAGCAGTACTTC. Protein product: CAWTSTGLYEQYF.